The clone carrying this TCR beta chain occurred once. This specimen belongs to a study of blood T cell repertoires in COVID-19. Study-level background: PBMCs, B-cell-depleted T cells, or T cells provided the cDNA or gDNA that made up the material.

Using immunoSEQ multiplex PCR, the repertoire was profiled, and TCRdb retains in-frame clones only, with some absent. The data show about 61,000 clones, around 82% seen once. From germline, CDR1 is DFQATT and CDR2 SNEGSKA (reference sequence). After removal of 3 bases from V and 5 bases from J, the junction contained 5 bases not matched to a gene. CDR3 length equals 15 residues. The TCR comes from a man older than 75 with active or convalescent COVID-19. The genes are TRBV20-1 and TRBJ2-3; 13 nucleotides align to TRBD2. Sequenced: peripheral blood. In nucleotides, the CDR3 is TGCAGTGCTAGTAGGGGACTAGCGGGGCGAGATACGCAGTATTTT. Its translation is CSASRGLAGRDTQYF.